Following are 10 T cell receptor beta chains from one sample sequenced in a study of blood T cell repertoires in COVID-19 (dated by TCRdb to 2020 to 2021). Library prep was done by the immunoSEQ multiplex PCR assay. What TCRdb holds here is the immuneACCESS table cut down to in-frame rearrangements. Part of the clones is not present; checked against another copy, under half of the missing clones reflect an unresolved V gene, and the others are unexplained. The sample data list just under 350,000 clones, and 88% of these were observed just once. The leading ten clones occupy just under 7.5% of the sample. Material for sequencing was peripheral blood. Source of these receptors: a woman aged 65 to 85 with COVID-19, enrolled during active disease.

The rearrangement joins TRBV6-5 to TRBJ1-1; unclear D gene. V lost 4 bases, J lost 3 bases, and 6 bases lay in between. The CDR3 runs to 12 residues. From germline, CDR1 is MNHEY and CDR2 SVGAGI. In nucleotides, the CDR3 is TGTGCCAGCAGTTTCGGGGACACTGAAGCTTTCTTT. Translating it yields CASSFGDTEAFF.

The chain uses TRBV6-5 and TRBJ1-5, with D maybe TRBD1 (5 bases). Germline V lookup: CDR1 MNHEY, CDR2 SVGAGI. Trimming stripped 11 bases from V and 1 base from J, with 12 bases between. The CDR3 has 13 amino acids. The CDR3 sequence is CASRRGSNQPQHF. CDR3 coding DNA: TGTGCCTCCCGACGGGGGAGCAATCAGCCCCAGCATTTT.

The chain employs TRBV18 and TRBJ1-3, with TRBD1 matching over 7 bases. The germline CDR1 and CDR2 sequences are KGHSH and LQKENI. The trim removed 4 bases at V and 0 bases at J, leaving 6 bases unmatched. The CDR3 has 16 residues. CDR3 DNA sequence: TGTGCCAGCTCACTGGGACAGATCGCCTCTGGAAACACCATATATTTT. Its protein is CASSLGQIASGNTIYF.

V and J are TRBV2 and TRBJ1-1, with a tentative D call TRBD1 (5 bases). Germline values: CDR1 SNHLY, CDR2 FYNNEI. V shed 3 bases and J shed 4 bases, with 12 bases lying between them. This CDR3 is 14 amino acids long. The CDR3 loop reads CASSEGQWGTEAFF. CDR3 coding DNA: TGTGCCAGCAGTGAGGGGCAGTGGGGCACTGAAGCTTTCTTT. Using reference TRBV2 and TRBJ1-1 for the parts outside the CDR3, the full variable domain is EPEVTQTPSHQVTQMGQEVILRCVPISNHLYFYWYRQILGQKVEFLVSFYNNEISEKSEIFDDQFSVERPDGSNFTLKIRSTKLEDSAMYFCASSEGQWGTEAFFGQGTRLTVV.

V usage is TRBV5-4 and J usage is TRBJ2-7; 11 positions match TRBD2. V was clipped by 4 bases and J by 1 base; unmatched bases: 7. The CDR3 runs 16 residues. Per germline, CDR1 SGHNT and CDR2 YYREEE (reference sequence). The DNA of the CDR3 is TGTGCCAGCAGCAAACTAGCGGGGGAATTTTCCTACGAGCAGTACTTC. Translated: CASSKLAGEFSYEQYF. Full variable domain (rest looked up from reference TRBV5-4 and TRBJ2-7): ETGVTQSPTHLIKTRGQQVTLRCSSQSGHNTVSWYQQALGQGPQFIFQYYREEENGRGNFPPRFSGLQFPNYSSELNVNALELDDSALYLCASSKLAGEFSYEQYFGPGTRLTVT.

CDR3 sequence (DNA): TGTGCCAGCAGCATTCCGGGACAGGTCGCCTCTAACTATGGCTACACCTTC. It is translated as CASSIPGQVASNYGYTF. The chain has TRBV7-9 and TRBJ1-2, with 8 bases identical to TRBD1. Trimming at V came to 5 bases and at J to 0 bases, leaving 11 bases not matched to a gene. This CDR3 comprises 17 residues. Germline V gene sequence: CDR1 SEHNR, CDR2 FQNEAQ (reference sequence).

This chain links TRBV6-1 with TRBJ1-3, with D tentatively TRBD1 (5 bases). CDR3 length: 16 amino acids. The V end was cut by 1 base, the J end by 0 bases, with 10 bases between. Per germline, CDR1 MNHNS and CDR2 SASEGT. Here the CDR3 reads CASSEVMTVSGNTIYF. The CDR3 DNA is TGTGCCAGCAGTGAAGTTATGACAGTCTCTGGAAACACCATATATTTT.

The chain has TRBV27 and TRBJ1-4; D perhaps matches TRBD1 (6 bases). This CDR3 is built from 15 residues. Trimming cost V 5 bases and J 8 bases, with 18 bases left between them. Germline V gives CDR1 MNHEY, CDR2 SMNVEV (reference sequence). In DNA form, the CDR3 reads TGTGCCAGCAGTAACCGACAGGCCGGTCTCGAAAAACTGTTTTTT. Amino acids: CASSNRQAGLEKLFF.

This clone appeared a few times. The CDR3 sequence is CASSLARQGMGTYEQYF. The CDR3 DNA is TGCGCCAGCAGCTTGGCCCGACAGGGTATGGGGACCTACGAGCAGTACTTC. The genes are TRBV5-1 and TRBJ2-7, with 7 bases matching TRBD1. J lost 2 bases, V lost 0 bases, and 11 bases had no gene match. CDR3 length equals 17 residues. In germline, CDR1 is SGHRS, CDR2 YFSETQ. Complete variable domain (other parts from reference TRBV5-1 and TRBJ2-7): KAGVTQTPRYLIKTRGQQVTLSCSPISGHRSVSWYQQTPGQGLQFLFEYFSETQRNKGNFPGRFSGRQFSNSRSEMNVSTLELGDSALYLCASSLARQGMGTYEQYFGPGTRLTVT.

V and J are TRBV28 and TRBJ1-1; D ambiguous. CDR1 is MDHEN and CDR2 is SYDVKM in the germline V gene. The V end lost 4 bases, the J end lost 2 bases, and 14 bases lay between the germline ends. The CDR3 consists of 15 residues. CDR3 residues: CASSSPRQFNTEAFF. In DNA, the CDR3 is TGTGCCAGCAGTTCCCCCAGACAATTCAACACTGAAGCTTTCTTT.